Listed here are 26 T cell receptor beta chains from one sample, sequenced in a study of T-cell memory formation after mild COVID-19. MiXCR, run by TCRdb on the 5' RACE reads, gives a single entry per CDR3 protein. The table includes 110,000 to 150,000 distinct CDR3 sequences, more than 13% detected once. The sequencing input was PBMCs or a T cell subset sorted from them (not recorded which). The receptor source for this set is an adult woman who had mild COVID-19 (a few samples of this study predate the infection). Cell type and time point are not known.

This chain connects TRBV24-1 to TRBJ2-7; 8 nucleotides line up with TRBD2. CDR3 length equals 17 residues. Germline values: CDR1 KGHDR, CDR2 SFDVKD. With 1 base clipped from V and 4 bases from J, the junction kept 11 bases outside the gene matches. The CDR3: CATSDLPLSGGLYEQYF. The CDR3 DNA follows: TGTGCCACCAGTGATTTACCCCTCAGCGGGGGACTTTACGAGCAGTACTTC.

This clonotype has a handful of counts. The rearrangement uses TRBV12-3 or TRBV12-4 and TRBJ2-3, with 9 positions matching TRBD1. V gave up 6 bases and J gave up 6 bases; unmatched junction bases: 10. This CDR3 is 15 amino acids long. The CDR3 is CASSYTGGGYDTQYF. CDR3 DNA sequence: TGTGCCAGCAGCTACACAGGGGGCGGGTATGATACGCAGTATTTT.

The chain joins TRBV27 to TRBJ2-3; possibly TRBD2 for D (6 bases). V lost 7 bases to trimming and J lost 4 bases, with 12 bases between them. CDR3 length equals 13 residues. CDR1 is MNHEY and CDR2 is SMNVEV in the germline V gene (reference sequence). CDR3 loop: CASNRRGADTQYF. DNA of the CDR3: TGTGCCAGCAATCGTCGCGGGGCAGATACGCAGTATTTT.

CDR3 in amino acids: CATRPSYNEQFF. The CDR3 nucleotides are TGTGCCACTCGACCCTCCTACAATGAGCAGTTCTTC. The gene calls are TRBV28 and TRBJ2-1; D ambiguous. Germline V gene data show CDR1 as MDHEN and CDR2 as SYDVKM. The CDR3 is 12 residues long. The V and J ends lost 10 bases and 0 bases respectively, with 7 bases between them. Using reference TRBV28 and TRBJ2-1 for the parts outside the CDR3, the full variable domain is DVKVTQSSRYLVKRTGEKVFLECVQDMDHENMFWYRQDPGLGLRLIYFSYDVKMKEKGDIPEGYSVSREKKERFSLILESASTNQTSMYLCATRPSYNEQFFGPGTRLTVL.

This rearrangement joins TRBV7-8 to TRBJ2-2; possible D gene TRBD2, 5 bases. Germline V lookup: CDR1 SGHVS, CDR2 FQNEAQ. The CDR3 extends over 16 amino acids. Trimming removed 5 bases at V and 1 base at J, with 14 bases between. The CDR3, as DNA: TGTGCCAGCAGCCTCATATCGGCGGGGAACACCGGGGAGCTGTTTTTT. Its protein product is CASSLISAGNTGELFF.

The DNA of the CDR3 is TGTGCCAGCAGTCAGGGACAGGGGCATGGCTACACCTTC. This translates into CASSQGQGHGYTF. The genes are TRBV12-3 or TRBV12-4 and TRBJ1-2; 10 positions agree with TRBD1. The CDR3 is made up of 13 amino acids. Trimming at V came to 5 bases and at J to 6 bases, leaving 3 bases not matched to a gene.

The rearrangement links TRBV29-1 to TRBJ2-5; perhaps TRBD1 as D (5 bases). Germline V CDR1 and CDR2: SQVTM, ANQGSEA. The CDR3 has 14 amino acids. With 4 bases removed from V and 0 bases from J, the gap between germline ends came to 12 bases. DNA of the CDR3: TGCAGCGTTGGGGGCCTAGGGTACCAAGAGACCCAGTACTTC. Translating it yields CSVGGLGYQETQYF.

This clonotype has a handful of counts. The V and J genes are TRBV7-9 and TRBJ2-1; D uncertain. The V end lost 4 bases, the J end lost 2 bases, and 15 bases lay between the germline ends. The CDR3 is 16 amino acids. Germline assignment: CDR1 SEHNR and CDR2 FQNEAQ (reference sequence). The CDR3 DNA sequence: TGTGCCAGCAGCTCCATTCTGGGTGGCCCCTACAATGAGCAGTTCTTC. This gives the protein CASSSILGGPYNEQFF.

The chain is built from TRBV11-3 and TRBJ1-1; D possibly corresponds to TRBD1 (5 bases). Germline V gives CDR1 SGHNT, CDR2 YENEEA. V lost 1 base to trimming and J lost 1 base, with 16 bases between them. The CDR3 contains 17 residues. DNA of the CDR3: TGTGCCAGCAGCTTAGGTCACTGGGACGGAGAGAACACTGAAGCTTTCTTT. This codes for CASSLGHWDGENTEAFF.

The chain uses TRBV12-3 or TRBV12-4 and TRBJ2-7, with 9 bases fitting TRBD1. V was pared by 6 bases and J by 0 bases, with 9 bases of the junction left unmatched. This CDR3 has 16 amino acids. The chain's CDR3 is CASSNTGGPDSYEQYF. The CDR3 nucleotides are TGTGCCAGCAGCAATACAGGGGGCCCCGACTCCTACGAGCAGTACTTC.

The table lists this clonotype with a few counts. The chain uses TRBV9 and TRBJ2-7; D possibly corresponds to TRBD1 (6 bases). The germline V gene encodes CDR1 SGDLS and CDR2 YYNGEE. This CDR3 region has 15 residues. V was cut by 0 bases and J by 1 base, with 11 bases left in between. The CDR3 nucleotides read TGTGCCAGCAGCGTAGGGGGGCAAGGATCCTACGAGCAGTACTTC. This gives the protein CASSVGGQGSYEQYF.

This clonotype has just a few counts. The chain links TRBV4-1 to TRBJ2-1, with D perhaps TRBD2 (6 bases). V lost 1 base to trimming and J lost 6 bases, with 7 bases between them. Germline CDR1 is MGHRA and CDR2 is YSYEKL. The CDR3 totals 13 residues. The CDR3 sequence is CASSQGLVNEQFF. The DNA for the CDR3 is TGCGCCAGCAGCCAAGGACTAGTCAATGAGCAGTTCTTC.

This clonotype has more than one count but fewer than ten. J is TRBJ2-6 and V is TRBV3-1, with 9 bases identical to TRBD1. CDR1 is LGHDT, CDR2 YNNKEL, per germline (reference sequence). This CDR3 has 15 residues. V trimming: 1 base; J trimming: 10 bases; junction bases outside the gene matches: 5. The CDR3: CASSQVYRGLNVLTF. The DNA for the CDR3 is TGTGCCAGCAGCCAAGTATACAGGGGGCTAAACGTCCTGACTTTC.

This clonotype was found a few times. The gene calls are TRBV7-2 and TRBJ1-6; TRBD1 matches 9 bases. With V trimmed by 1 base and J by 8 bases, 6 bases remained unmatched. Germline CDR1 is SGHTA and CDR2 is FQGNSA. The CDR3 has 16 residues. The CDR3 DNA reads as TGTGCCAGCAGCTTAGATGGGACAGGGATTCATTCACCCCTCCACTTT. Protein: CASSLDGTGIHSPLHF.

The CDR3 region has the DNA TGCGCCAGCAGCCCGGGACTAGCGGGAGGGCCCCCTGAGCAGTTCTTC. Amino acid sequence: CASSPGLAGGPPEQFF. The gene calls are TRBV5-1 and TRBJ2-1, with TRBD2 matching over 16 bases. The CDR3 has 16 amino acids. Looked up from germline, CDR1 is SGHRS and CDR2 is YFSETQ. J was trimmed by 9 bases and V by 4 bases; bases with no gene match: 7.

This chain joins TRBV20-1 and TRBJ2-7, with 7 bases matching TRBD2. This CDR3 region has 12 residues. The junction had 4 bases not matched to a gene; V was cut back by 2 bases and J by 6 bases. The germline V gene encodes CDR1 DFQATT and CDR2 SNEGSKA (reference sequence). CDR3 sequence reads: CSARKAGTEQYF. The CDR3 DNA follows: TGCAGTGCTAGAAAAGCGGGGACCGAGCAGTACTTC.

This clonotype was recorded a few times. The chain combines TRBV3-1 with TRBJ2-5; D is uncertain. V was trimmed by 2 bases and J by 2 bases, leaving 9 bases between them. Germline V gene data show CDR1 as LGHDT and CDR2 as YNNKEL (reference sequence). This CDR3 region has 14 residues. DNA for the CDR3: TGTGCCAGCAGCCAATGGCAGGATCAAGAGACCCAGTACTTC. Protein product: CASSQWQDQETQYF.

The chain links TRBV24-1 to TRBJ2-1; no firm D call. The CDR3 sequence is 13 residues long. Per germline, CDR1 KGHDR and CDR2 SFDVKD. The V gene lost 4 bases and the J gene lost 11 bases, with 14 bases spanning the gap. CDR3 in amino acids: CATSDTVATQQFF. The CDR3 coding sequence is TGTGCCACCAGTGACACTGTCGCTACTCAGCAGTTCTTC.

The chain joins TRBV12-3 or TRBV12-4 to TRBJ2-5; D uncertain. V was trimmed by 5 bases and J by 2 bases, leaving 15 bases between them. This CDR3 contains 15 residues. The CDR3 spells CASSTQWRLQETQYF. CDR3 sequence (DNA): TGTGCCAGCAGTACCCAGTGGCGGCTACAAGAGACCCAGTACTTC.

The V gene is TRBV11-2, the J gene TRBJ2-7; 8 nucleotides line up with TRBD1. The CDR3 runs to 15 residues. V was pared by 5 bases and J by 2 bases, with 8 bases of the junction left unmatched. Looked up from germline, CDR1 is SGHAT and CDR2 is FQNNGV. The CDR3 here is CASSTATTGAYEQYF. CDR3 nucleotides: TGTGCCAGCAGCACTGCGACGACAGGGGCCTACGAGCAGTACTTC.

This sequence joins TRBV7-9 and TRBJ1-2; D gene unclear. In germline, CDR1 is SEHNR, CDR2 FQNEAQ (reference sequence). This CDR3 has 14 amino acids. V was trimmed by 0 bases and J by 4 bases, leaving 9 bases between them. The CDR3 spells CASSLAWAGYGYTF. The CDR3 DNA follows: TGTGCCAGCAGCTTAGCGTGGGCAGGCTATGGCTACACCTTC.

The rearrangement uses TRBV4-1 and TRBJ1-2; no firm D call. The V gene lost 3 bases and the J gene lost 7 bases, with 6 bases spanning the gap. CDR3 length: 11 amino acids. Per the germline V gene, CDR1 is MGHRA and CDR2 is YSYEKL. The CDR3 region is CASSHDGGYTF. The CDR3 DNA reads TGCGCCAGCAGCCATGACGGTGGCTACACCTTC.

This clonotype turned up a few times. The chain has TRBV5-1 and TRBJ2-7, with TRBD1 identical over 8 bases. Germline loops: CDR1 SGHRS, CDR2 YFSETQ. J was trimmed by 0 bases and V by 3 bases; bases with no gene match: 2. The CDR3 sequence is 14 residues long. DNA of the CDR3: TGCGCCAGCAGCTACGGGACAGGCTCCTACGAGCAGTACTTC. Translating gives CASSYGTGSYEQYF.

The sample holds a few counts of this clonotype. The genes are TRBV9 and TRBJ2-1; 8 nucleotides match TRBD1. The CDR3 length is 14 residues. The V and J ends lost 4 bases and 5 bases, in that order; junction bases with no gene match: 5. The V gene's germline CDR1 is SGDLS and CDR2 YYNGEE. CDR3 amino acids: CASSPRTGNNEQFF. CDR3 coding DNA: TGTGCCAGCAGCCCCCGGACAGGGAACAATGAGCAGTTCTTC.

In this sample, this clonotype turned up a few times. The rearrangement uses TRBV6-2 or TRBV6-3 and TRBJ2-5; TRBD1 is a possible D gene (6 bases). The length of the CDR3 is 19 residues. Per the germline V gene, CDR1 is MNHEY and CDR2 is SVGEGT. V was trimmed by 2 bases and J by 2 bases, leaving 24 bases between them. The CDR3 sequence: CASSYETGFLGGIQETQYF. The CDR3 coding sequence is TGTGCCAGCAGTTACGAGACAGGTTTCCTCGGCGGTATACAAGAGACCCAGTACTTC.

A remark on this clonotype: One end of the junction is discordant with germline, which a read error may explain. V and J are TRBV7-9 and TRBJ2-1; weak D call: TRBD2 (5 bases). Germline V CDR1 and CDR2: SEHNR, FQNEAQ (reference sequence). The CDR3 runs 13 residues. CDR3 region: CASSLAGPDEQFF. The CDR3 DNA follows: TGTGCCAGCAGCCTAGCAGGACCGGATGAGCAGTTCTTC.